The next 21 T cell receptor beta chains were all read from a single sample in a study of T cells in Graves' hyperthyroidism and ophthalmopathy. What was amplified from RNA transcripts were TCR beta CDR3 regions. The TCR CDR3 first-round RT-PCR relied on the HTBI primer set. TCRdb fed the multiplex PCR reads into MiXCR, producing one record per CDR3 protein. The table includes 600,000 to 650,000 distinct CDR3 sequences, around 15% detected once. Sequenced input: blood. Receptors were obtained from a woman in her 30s with Graves' hyperthyroidism.

A note on this clonotype: A clone one base away is much larger, so this may be a read error. The DNA for the CDR3 is TGTGCCAGCAAAAGGATTAGCTCCTACAATGAGCAGTTCTTC. Protein product: CASKRISSYNEQFF. This chain joins TRBV27 and TRBJ2-1; D is unresolved. The CDR3 covers 14 residues. With 7 bases removed from V and 0 bases from J, the gap between germline ends came to 10 bases. Germline V gene sequence: CDR1 MNHEY, CDR2 SMNVEV (reference sequence).

J is TRBJ2-7 and V is TRBV7-9, with a tentative D call TRBD1 (6 bases). Germline lookup yields CDR1 SEHNR and CDR2 FQNEAQ (reference sequence). The CDR3 loop spans 17 amino acids. V lost 5 bases and J lost 0, with 20 bases in between. CDR3 nucleotides: TGTGCCAGCAGCCTGACAGGACCGGGATTCATCTCCTACGAGCAGTACTTC. As protein: CASSLTGPGFISYEQYF.

A remark on this clonotype: A single base separates this from a much larger clone, so it may be a read error. The chain joins TRBV29-1 to TRBJ2-5; D unclear. With 4 bases removed from V and 5 bases from J, the gap between germline ends came to 5 bases. Germline-derived CDR1 and CDR2 are SQVTM and ANQGSEA. There are 10 residues in the CDR3. The CDR3 coding sequence is TGCAGCGTTGTGGGGGAGACCCAGTACTTC. Amino acids: CSVVGETQYF.

This sequence joins TRBV14 and TRBJ2-2, with TRBD2 as a possible D gene (5 bases). The CDR3 contains 15 residues. Germline values: CDR1 SGHDN, CDR2 FVKESK. The V end lost 2 bases, the J end lost 5 bases, and 12 bases lay between the germline ends. As DNA, the CDR3 is TGTGCCAGCAGCCAATCCGGGGTCCGGACCGGGGAGCTGTTTTTT. Translated: CASSQSGVRTGELFF.

The chain has TRBV5-8 and TRBJ2-7; 8 bases match TRBD2. This CDR3 contains 15 residues. Per germline, CDR1 SGHTS and CDR2 YDEGEE. V shed 1 base and J 4 bases; nucleotides not matched to a gene: 7. The CDR3 coding sequence is TGTGCCAGCAGCTTGAGAGCGGGAGATCGGTACGAGCAGTACTTC. Protein: CASSLRAGDRYEQYF.

This sequence joins TRBV28 and TRBJ1-1; tentatively, D is TRBD1 (6 bases). The CDR3 extends over 15 amino acids. Germline assignment: CDR1 MDHEN and CDR2 SYDVKM. With 4 bases removed from V and 11 bases from J, the gap between germline ends came to 23 bases. DNA of the CDR3: TGTGCCAGCAGTTCAGAGGGGACAAGGGGTAGGATGGCTTTCTTT. Its translation: CASSSEGTRGRMAFF.

This clonotype was picked up a small number of times. The genes are TRBV28 and TRBJ1-3; no clear D. Per the germline V gene, CDR1 is MDHEN and CDR2 is SYDVKM. The ends were cut back, 8 bases at V and 0 bases at J, with 17 bases in the middle. The CDR3 length is 16 residues. Here the CDR3 reads CASRGPSGRSGNTIYF. The CDR3 DNA follows: TGTGCCAGCCGGGGTCCCTCAGGTCGCTCTGGAAACACCATATATTTT.

The chain carries TRBV28 and TRBJ2-2; D is perhaps TRBD2 (6 bases). The CDR3 length is 14 residues. Looked up from germline, CDR1 is MDHEN and CDR2 is SYDVKM. V dropped 6 bases and J dropped 4 bases, with 12 bases sitting between them. For the CDR3, the DNA is TGTGCCAGCAGGGGGGGACGGACCACCGGGGAGCTGTTTTTT. Translated, it gives CASRGGRTTGELFF.

The V and J genes are TRBV19 and TRBJ2-1, with TRBD2 identical over 8 bases. This CDR3 comprises 17 residues. CDR1 is LNHDA, CDR2 SQIVND, per germline (reference sequence). The junction had 15 bases not matched to a gene; V was cut back by 4 bases and J by 7 bases. CDR3 residues: CASSTPLRAGAPNEQFF. CDR3 sequence (DNA): TGTGCCAGTAGTACGCCCTTAAGAGCGGGAGCCCCTAATGAGCAGTTCTTC. Looking up the rest from reference TRBV19 and TRBJ2-1 gives the full variable domain: DGGITQSPKYLFRKEGQNVTLSCEQNLNHDAMYWYRQDPGQGLRLIYYSQIVNDFQKGDIAEGYSVSREKKESFPLTVTSAQKNPTAFYLCASSTPLRAGAPNEQFFGPGTRLTVL.

This clonotype appeared many times. V and J are TRBV7-2 and TRBJ2-3, with D perhaps matching TRBD2 (6 bases). This CDR3 contains 17 residues. Trimming removed 2 bases from V and 5 bases from J, with 20 bases in between. From germline, CDR1 is SGHTA and CDR2 FQGNSA. CDR3 loop: CASSLLGGTWRLDTQYF. In nucleotides, the CDR3 is TGTGCCAGCAGCTTATTAGGCGGGACCTGGAGGCTAGATACGCAGTATTTT.

This clonotype was detected ten times or more. The chain employs TRBV5-1 and TRBJ2-1, with D perhaps matching TRBD2 (6 bases). There are 11 residues in the CDR3. The V and J ends lost 5 bases and 9 bases respectively, with 9 bases between them. Germline V gives CDR1 SGHRS, CDR2 YFSETQ. CDR3: CASREGGEQFF. Written as DNA, the CDR3 is TGCGCCAGCAGGGAGGGTGGTGAGCAGTTCTTC.

This clonotype showed up many times. The V gene is TRBV5-6, the J gene TRBJ1-4, with 8 bases aligning to TRBD1. J gave up 2 bases and V 2 bases, and 2 bases lay outside the gene matches. The CDR3 length is 15 residues. In germline, CDR1 is SGHDT, CDR2 YYEEEE. The CDR3 nucleotides read TGTGCCAGCAGCTTCCGGACAGGGACTAATGAAAAACTGTTTTTT. Translated: CASSFRTGTNEKLFF.

Ten or more counts support this clonotype. The V gene is TRBV6-2 or TRBV6-3, the J gene TRBJ2-7; D is tentatively TRBD1 or TRBD2 (5 bases each). The ends were cut back, 10 bases at V and 0 bases at J, with 10 bases in the middle. The CDR3 is 12 amino acids. Germline V CDR1 and CDR2: MNHEY, SVGEGT. The CDR3 region has the DNA TGTGCCACTGGGGACGGCTCCTACGAGCAGTACTTC. Its protein is CATGDGSYEQYF.

This clonotype has a handful of counts. The rearrangement uses TRBV29-1 and TRBJ2-4; D is possibly TRBD1 or TRBD2 (5 bases each). V was trimmed by 4 bases and J by 7 bases, leaving 11 bases between them. Germline values: CDR1 SQVTM, CDR2 ANQGSEA. The CDR3 loop spans 12 amino acids. The CDR3 nucleotides are TGCAGCGTTGCGGGGCAAAGGAACATTCAGTACTTC. Protein: CSVAGQRNIQYF.

A single count supports this clonotype. In nucleotides, the CDR3 is TGTGCCAGTAGTATAGATGGCAGGGGGAACAATGAGCAGTTCTTC. As protein: CASSIDGRGNNEQFF. This chain uses TRBV19 with TRBJ2-1; 7 bases line up with TRBD1. The germline CDR1 and CDR2 sequences are LNHDA and SQIVND (reference sequence). After removal of 0 bases from V and 5 bases from J, the junction contained 4 bases not matched to a gene. The CDR3 totals 15 residues.

This clonotype has ten or more counts. CDR3 sequence: CSVEPGLLDGYTF. In DNA form, the CDR3 reads TGCAGCGTTGAACCGGGGTTACTGGATGGCTACACCTTC. This chain connects TRBV29-1 to TRBJ1-2; D call uncertain. V lost 2 bases and J lost 6, with 13 bases in between. The CDR3 is 13 residues long. Germline CDR1 and CDR2: SQVTM and ANQGSEA.

This clonotype appeared many times. The chain carries TRBV7-9 and TRBJ1-1; D unclear. This CDR3 is 11 amino acids long. In germline, CDR1 is SEHNR, CDR2 FQNEAQ (reference sequence). Trimming took off 5 bases at V and 6 bases at J, with 7 bases between the two ends. CDR3 protein: CASSPSAEAFF. Here the CDR3 DNA reads TGTGCCAGCAGCCCATCTGCTGAAGCTTTCTTT.

This chain links TRBV15 with TRBJ2-1; 9 positions agree with TRBD1. The ends lost 0 bases at V and 8 bases at J; junction bases unmatched: 11. Germline V gene lookup returns CDR1 LNHNV and CDR2 YYDKDF (reference sequence). The CDR3 consists of 17 residues. The CDR3 protein is CATSRDRVGQGYDEQFF. CDR3 nucleotide sequence: TGTGCCACCAGCAGAGATCGGGTGGGACAGGGTTATGATGAGCAGTTCTTC.

The J gene is TRBJ2-4, the V gene TRBV5-6; 8 bases are a match to TRBD2. The CDR3 length is 14 residues. CDR1 is SGHDT and CDR2 is YYEEEE in the germline V gene. V lost 4 bases and J lost 7; bases outside the gene matches: 7. The CDR3 region is CASSPGTGGNIQYF. The CDR3 coding sequence is TGTGCCAGCAGCCCCGGGACGGGGGGGAACATTCAGTACTTC.

This clonotype was seen at least ten times. V gene TRBV20-1 combines with J gene TRBJ2-5; no definite D call. Between the trimmed V and J ends, which lost 0 bases and 4 bases, there was a span of 15 bases. Germline V gives CDR1 DFQATT, CDR2 SNEGSKA (reference sequence). The CDR3 runs 15 residues. The CDR3 loop is CSARDPLGSGETQYF. For the CDR3, the DNA is TGCAGTGCTAGAGATCCCTTGGGTAGTGGAGAGACCCAGTACTTC.

This clonotype was counted a few times. The chain combines TRBV28 with TRBJ2-3; the match to TRBD2 covers 8 bases. This CDR3 has 16 residues. V trimming: 1 base; J trimming: 5 bases; junction bases outside the gene matches: 8. CDR1 is MDHEN, CDR2 SYDVKM, per germline. The CDR3 sequence is CASSLSTPGGGDTQYF. Written as DNA, the CDR3 is TGTGCCAGCAGTTTATCCACCCCGGGAGGGGGAGATACGCAGTATTTT.